Sequencing of this T cell receptor beta chain was carried out in a study of human T cells and chemical hapten exposure. Study as a whole: Weekly administration of diphenylcyclopropenone to the scalp of patients continued throughout the approximately 23-week study. Study-wide results and caveats: As the donors had alopecia, their immune response may differ from healthy people's.

Time point: patch test 1, 2 weeks after DPC sensitization. Treatment indicated: therapeutic diphenylcyclopropenone sensitization with weekly scalp DPC. Germline CDR1 SQVTM, CDR2 ANQGSEA. The CDR3 runs 11 residues. The junction had 7 bases not matched to a gene; V was cut back by 7 bases and J by 12 bases. Many counts were recorded for this clonotype. Antigen: not known. For the library, individual cDNA molecules each received unique molecular identifiers. TCRdb itself ran the RACE reads through MiXCR, one entry per CDR3 protein. Of 370,000 or so distinct CDR3 sequences in the sample, roughly 4.8% were seen once.

This TCR was recovered from a woman in her forties or fifties with alopecia areata. Some clones in this sample may be carry-over from other donors' samples. The material was whole blood, obtained in connection with sensitization to the hapten diphenylcyclopropenone (DPC). This chain links TRBV29-1 with TRBJ2-7, with 12 bases that match TRBD2. The CDR3 here is CSETSGSLVYF. CDR3 nucleotide sequence: TGCAGCGAGACTAGCGGGAGCCTGGTGTACTTC.